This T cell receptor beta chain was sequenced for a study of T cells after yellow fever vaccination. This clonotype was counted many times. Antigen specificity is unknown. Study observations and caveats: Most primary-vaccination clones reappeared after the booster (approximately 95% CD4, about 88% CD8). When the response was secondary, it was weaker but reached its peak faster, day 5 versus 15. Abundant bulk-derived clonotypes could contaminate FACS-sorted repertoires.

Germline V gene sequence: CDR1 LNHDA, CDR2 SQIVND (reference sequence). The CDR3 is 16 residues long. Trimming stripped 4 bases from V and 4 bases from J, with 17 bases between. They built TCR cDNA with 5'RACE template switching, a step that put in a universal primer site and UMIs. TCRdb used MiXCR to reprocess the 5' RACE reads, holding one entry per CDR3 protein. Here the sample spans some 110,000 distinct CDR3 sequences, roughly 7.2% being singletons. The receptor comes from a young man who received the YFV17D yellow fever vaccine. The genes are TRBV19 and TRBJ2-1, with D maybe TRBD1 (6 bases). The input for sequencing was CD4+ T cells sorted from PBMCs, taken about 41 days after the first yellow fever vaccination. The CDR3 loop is CASSTARPGTYNEQFF. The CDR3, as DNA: TGTGCCAGTAGTACCGCTCGCCCCGGGACATACAATGAGCAGTTCTTC. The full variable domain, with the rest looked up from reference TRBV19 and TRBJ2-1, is DGGITQSPKYLFRKEGQNVTLSCEQNLNHDAMYWYRQDPGQGLRLIYYSQIVNDFQKGDIAEGYSVSREKKESFPLTVTSAQKNPTAFYLCASSTARPGTYNEQFFGPGTRLTVL.